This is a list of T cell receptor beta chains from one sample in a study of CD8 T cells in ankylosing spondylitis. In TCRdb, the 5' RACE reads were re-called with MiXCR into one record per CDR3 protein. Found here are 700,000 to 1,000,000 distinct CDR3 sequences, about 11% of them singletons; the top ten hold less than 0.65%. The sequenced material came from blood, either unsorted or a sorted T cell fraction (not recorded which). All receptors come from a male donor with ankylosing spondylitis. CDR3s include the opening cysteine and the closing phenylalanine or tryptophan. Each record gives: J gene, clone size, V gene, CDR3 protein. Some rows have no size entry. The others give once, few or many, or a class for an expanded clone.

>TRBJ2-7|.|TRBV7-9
CASSLGGQDREQYF
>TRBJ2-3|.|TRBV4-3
CASSQVYRDTQYF
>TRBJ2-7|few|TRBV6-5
CASSYTQRGSYEQYF
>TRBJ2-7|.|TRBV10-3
CAISVGSSYEQYF
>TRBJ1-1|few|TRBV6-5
CASSYYGKPNTEAFF
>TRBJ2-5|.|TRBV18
CASSPSAGGETQYF
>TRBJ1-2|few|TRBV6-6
CASSGTAALGYTF
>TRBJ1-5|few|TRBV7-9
CASSLGVTDQPQHF
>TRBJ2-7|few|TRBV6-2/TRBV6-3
CASSEQGADYEQYF
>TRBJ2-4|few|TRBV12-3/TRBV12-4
CASGRLAGSGDIQYF
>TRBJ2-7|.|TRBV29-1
CSVVEQTYEQYF
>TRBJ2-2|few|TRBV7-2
CASSLVRSGELFF
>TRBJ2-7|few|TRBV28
CATGQGLISYEQYF
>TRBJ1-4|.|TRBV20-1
CSATLRVEEKLFF
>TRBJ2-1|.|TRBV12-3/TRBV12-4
CASSLVQGNYNEQFF
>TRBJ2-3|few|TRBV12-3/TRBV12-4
CASGRVLADTQYF
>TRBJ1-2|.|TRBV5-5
CASSNSIRDRGFNYGYTF
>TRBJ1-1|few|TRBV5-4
CASSFLGRSPEAFF
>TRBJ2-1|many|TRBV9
CASSVVAGNYNEQFF
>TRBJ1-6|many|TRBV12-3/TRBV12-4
CASSFRLGNSPLHF
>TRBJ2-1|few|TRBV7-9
CASSFTGTSGTQFF
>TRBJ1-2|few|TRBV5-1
CASSLVVVGDYGYTF
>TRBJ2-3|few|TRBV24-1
CATSARIASTDTQYF
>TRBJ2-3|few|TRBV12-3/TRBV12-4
CASRRGGRGTDTQYF
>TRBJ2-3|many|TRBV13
CASSSEGLARTDTQYF
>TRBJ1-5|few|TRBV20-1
CSARGGPGPQHF
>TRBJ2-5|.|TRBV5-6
CASSPRVSETQYF